Below are 25 T cell receptor beta chains sequenced from a single sample in a study of blood T cell repertoires in COVID-19. The method was immunoSEQ multiplex PCR; TCRdb's version includes in-frame clones alone and lacks a portion of them. The sample comprises approximately 300,000 clones, under 90% of which are singletons, and over 4% rests with the top ten. The sample consisted of PBMCs or T cells enriched from blood (not recorded which). The receptors derive from a man aged 60-69 years who had recovered from COVID-19.

As DNA, the CDR3 is TGTGCCAGTACCCCTGGGTCAGGGAGGCTAGCGGAGACCTACGAGCAGTACTTC. It encodes CASTPGSGRLAETYEQYF. The chain recombines TRBV19 with TRBJ2-7; 7 bases align to TRBD2. The germline V gene has CDR1 LNHDA and CDR2 SQIVND (reference sequence). This CDR3 contains 18 residues. The V segment lost 7 bases and the J segment 2 bases; nucleotides outside the gene matches: 20.

V gene TRBV5-6 combines with J gene TRBJ2-7; tentative D call: TRBD1 (5 bases). There are 16 residues in the CDR3. The V end was cut by 0 bases, the J end by 2 bases, with 15 bases between. CDR1 SGHDT and CDR2 YYEEEE come from the germline V gene. CDR3 sequence reads: CASSLAQGSFTYEQYF. The DNA of the CDR3 is TGTGCCAGCAGCTTGGCCCAGGGTAGCTTCACCTACGAGCAGTACTTC.

The rearrangement joins TRBV20-1 to TRBJ1-2; D gene unclear. Germline V gives CDR1 DFQATT, CDR2 SNEGSKA (reference sequence). The CDR3 has 10 amino acids. Trimming cost V 6 bases and J 6 bases, with 8 bases left between them. The CDR3 region is CSARRDGYTF. The CDR3 DNA is TGCAGTGCGAGACGGGATGGCTACACCTTC.

This clone was seen a single time. The J gene is TRBJ1-6, the V gene TRBV28; D unclear. The CDR3 runs to 16 residues. V was cut by 4 bases and J by 10 bases, with 20 bases left in between. Germline CDR1 is MDHEN and CDR2 is SYDVKM. This CDR3 reads CASSSPGSGGGSPLHF. The CDR3 DNA is TGTGCCAGCAGTTCACCCGGCAGCGGCGGTGGCTCACCCCTCCACTTT.

The rearrangement links TRBV11-2 to TRBJ2-7; 7 bases align to TRBD1. The V gene end was trimmed by 4 bases and the J gene end by 13 bases; junction bases not matched to a gene: 13. CDR3 length: 13 amino acids. Germline V gene sequence: CDR1 SGHAT, CDR2 FQNNGV. This chain's CDR3 is CASSSLGGQPVYF. The CDR3 DNA sequence: TGTGCCAGCAGCTCCCTTGGGGGACAGCCTGTATACTTC.

This chain links TRBV19 with TRBJ2-1; maybe TRBD1 (6 bases). CDR3 size: 19 residues. Germline CDR1 is LNHDA and CDR2 is SQIVND (reference sequence). V was clipped by 6 bases and J by 4 bases, with 28 bases between them. The CDR3 DNA reads TGTGCCAGTAGCACGACAGGCAACAGTTGGAGTTCTTCGTACAATGAGCAGTTCTTC. Protein sequence: CASSTTGNSWSSSYNEQFF.

V usage is TRBV5-1 and J usage is TRBJ1-4; no reliable D call. The CDR3 is made up of 13 amino acids. V was clipped by 0 bases and J by 5 bases, with 5 bases between them. The V gene's germline CDR1 is SGHRS and CDR2 YFSETQ. The DNA of the CDR3 is TGCGCCAGCAGCTTGGGTCCAAATGAAAAACTGTTTTTT. It is translated as CASSLGPNEKLFF.

This clone has a handful of counts. The gene calls are TRBV19 and TRBJ2-2; 11 bases fit TRBD2. The germline V gene encodes CDR1 LNHDA and CDR2 SQIVND (reference sequence). V gave up 4 bases and J gave up 4 bases; unmatched junction bases: 5. CDR3 length: 16 amino acids. CDR3 sequence reads: CASSKTSGTGTGELFF. CDR3 bases: TGTGCCAGTAGTAAGACTAGCGGGACGGGCACCGGGGAGCTGTTTTTT.

The V gene is TRBV5-1, the J gene TRBJ2-7; maybe TRBD1 (5 bases). V shed 1 base and J shed 3 bases, with 11 bases lying between them. The CDR3 spans 14 residues. The germline V gene has CDR1 SGHRS and CDR2 YFSETQ. The CDR3 loop reads CASSLTGGGYEQYF. In DNA, the CDR3 is TGCGCCAGCAGCTTGACAGGTGGCGGCTACGAGCAGTACTTC.

The rearrangement joins TRBV19 to TRBJ2-7, with D possibly being TRBD2 (6 bases). The V end lost 5 bases, the J end lost 0 bases, and 20 bases lay between the germline ends. CDR1 is LNHDA, CDR2 SQIVND, per germline (reference sequence). CDR3 length: 17 residues. CDR3 amino acids: CASSPRMGGGSSYEQYF. The CDR3 DNA reads TGTGCCAGTAGTCCCCGAATGGGGGGAGGTAGCTCCTACGAGCAGTACTTC.

This chain uses TRBV19 with TRBJ2-7, with a possible D match to TRBD1 (6 bases). The germline V gene has CDR1 LNHDA and CDR2 SQIVND (reference sequence). Trimming removed 8 bases from V and 7 bases from J, with 12 bases in between. The CDR3 is 11 amino acids. CDR3 sequence reads: CASRNRVEQYF. The CDR3 DNA reads TGTGCCAGTCGTAACAGGGTTGAGCAGTACTTC.

CDR3 in amino acids: CASSQMGQTEAFF. In DNA form, the CDR3 reads TGCGCCAGCAGTCAAATGGGACAGACTGAAGCTTTCTTT. The rearrangement joins TRBV23-1 to TRBJ1-1, with TRBD1 identical over 7 bases. TRBV23-1 is placed among ORFs of uncertain function. The junction had 2 bases not matched to a gene; V was cut back by 2 bases and J by 5 bases. This CDR3 comprises 13 residues.

This chain uses TRBV10-1 with TRBJ1-2; possibly TRBD1 for D (6 bases). The V gene lost 6 bases and the J gene lost 7 bases, with 15 bases spanning the gap. CDR1 is WNHNN, CDR2 SYGVQD, per germline (reference sequence). The CDR3 is made up of 13 amino acids. The CDR3 sequence: CASSPQGSSGYTF. The CDR3 DNA is TGCGCCAGCAGCCCTCAGGGGAGCAGTGGCTACACCTTC.

This chain links TRBV5-1 with TRBJ1-6, with D unclear. V was cut by 0 bases and J by 5 bases, with 9 bases left in between. CDR3 size: 15 residues. Germline V lookup: CDR1 SGHRS, CDR2 YFSETQ. The CDR3 reads CASSLDRPHNSPLHF. CDR3 sequence (DNA): TGCGCCAGCAGCTTGGACAGACCCCATAATTCACCCCTCCACTTT.

The V call is TRBV11-3, the J call TRBJ2-7; no reliable D call. Trimming cost V 1 base and J 2 bases, with 6 bases left between them. CDR3 length: 13 amino acids. The germline gives CDR1 SGHNT, CDR2 YENEEA. The CDR3 region is CASSLGEPYEQYF. The CDR3 coding sequence is TGTGCCAGCAGCTTAGGAGAACCCTACGAGCAGTACTTC.

This clone is a singleton in its sample. The chain recombines TRBV6-5 with TRBJ1-2; tentatively, D is TRBD1 (5 bases). This CDR3 comprises 12 residues. The germline V gene has CDR1 MNHEY and CDR2 SVGAGI. The V end was cut by 6 bases, the J end by 4 bases, with 9 bases between. CDR3 nucleotides: TGTGCCAGCAGGACTGGGGCCTATGGCTACACCTTC. Its protein is CASRTGAYGYTF.

The chain uses TRBV6-5 and TRBJ1-4, with TRBD1 as a possible D gene (6 bases). V shed 7 bases and J shed 8 bases, with 14 bases lying between them. The CDR3 has 13 amino acids. Per germline, CDR1 MNHEY and CDR2 SVGAGI. The CDR3, as DNA: TGTGCCAGCACTACAGGGTGGAAAGAAAAACTGTTTTTT. Its protein product is CASTTGWKEKLFF.

The rearrangement links TRBV7-3 to TRBJ2-3, with TRBD1 matching 10 bases. With 5 bases clipped from V and 2 bases from J, the junction kept 13 bases outside the gene matches. There are 18 residues in the CDR3. Germline CDR1 reads SGHTA; CDR2 reads FQGTGA. The CDR3 sequence: CASSLIGGTGAITDTQYF. The DNA of the CDR3 is TGTGCCAGCAGCCTCATAGGGGGGACAGGGGCGATCACAGATACGCAGTATTTT.

V is TRBV24-1 and J is TRBJ2-1, with 9 bases that match TRBD1. The J segment lost 6 bases and the V segment lost 3 bases, leaving 8 bases of the junction unmatched. This CDR3 is built from 16 residues. Germline CDR1 reads KGHDR; CDR2 reads SFDVKD. The CDR3 DNA follows: TGTGCCACCAGTGATGGGACAGGGCCATCGGGCAATGAGCAGTTCTTC. It yields the protein CATSDGTGPSGNEQFF.

This clone was observed a handful of times. This chain connects TRBV28 to TRBJ1-1; TRBD1 is a possible D gene (5 bases). Trimming removed 11 bases at V and 9 bases at J, with 28 bases between. CDR1 is MDHEN and CDR2 is SYDVKM in the germline V gene. This CDR3 is 15 amino acids long. CDR3 amino acids: CAARPSVQGWQKAFF. The CDR3, as DNA: TGTGCCGCCAGGCCCTCAGTGCAGGGTTGGCAAAAAGCTTTCTTT.

The chain is built from TRBV30 and TRBJ2-7, with 7 nucleotides matching TRBD1. Looked up from germline, CDR1 is GTSNPN and CDR2 is SVGIG (reference sequence). The CDR3 totals 14 residues. V was pared by 8 bases and J by 0 bases, with 10 bases of the junction left unmatched. CDR3 coding DNA: TGTGCCGGAGGTAGACAGGGAAGCTCCTACGAGCAGTACTTC. Its translation: CAGGRQGSSYEQYF.

The CDR3 spells CASSHDGTSYNEQFF. In nucleotides, the CDR3 is TGTGCCAGCAGCCATGACGGGACATCCTACAATGAGCAGTTCTTC. This chain connects TRBV7-2 to TRBJ2-1; D perhaps matches TRBD1 (6 bases). Per the germline V gene, CDR1 is SGHTA and CDR2 is FQGNSA. V lost 5 bases and J 1 base, leaving 12 bases between the germline ends. The CDR3 is 15 amino acids. Looking up the rest from reference TRBV7-2 and TRBJ2-1 gives the full variable domain: GAGVSQSPSNKVTEKGKDVELRCDPISGHTALYWYRQSLGQGLEFLIYFQGNSAPDKSGLPSDRFSAERTGGSVSTLTIQRTQQEDSAVYLCASSHDGTSYNEQFFGPGTRLTVL.

V is TRBV24-1 and J is TRBJ2-1; 7 nucleotides agree with TRBD2. The V segment lost 2 bases and the J segment 7 bases; nucleotides outside the gene matches: 7. Germline V lookup: CDR1 KGHDR, CDR2 SFDVKD. The CDR3 runs 15 residues. The CDR3 bases are TGTGCCACCAGTGATTGGGAGGGCCTGGGAAATGAGCAGTTCTTC. Translating gives CATSDWEGLGNEQFF.

The rearrangement joins TRBV11-2 to TRBJ1-6, with D possibly TRBD1 on 5 matching bases. The CDR3 covers 20 residues. Trimming left V 0 bases short and J 6 bases short, with 24 bases between. The V gene's germline CDR1 is SGHAT and CDR2 FQNNGV. The CDR3 reads CASSLDRRRGTRLLNSPLHF. CDR3 coding DNA: TGTGCCAGCAGCTTAGATCGGAGAAGGGGAACCCGTCTCCTTAATTCACCCCTCCACTTT.

This chain uses TRBV27 with TRBJ1-2; TRBD1 matches at 10 bases. Germline assignment: CDR1 MNHEY and CDR2 SMNVEV (reference sequence). This CDR3 has 16 amino acids. V was pared by 2 bases and J by 4 bases, with 7 bases of the junction left unmatched. CDR3 amino acids: CASSLAPGTGVYGYTF. The CDR3 nucleotides read TGTGCCAGCAGTTTAGCCCCCGGGACAGGGGTCTATGGCTACACCTTC.